This T cell receptor beta chain was sequenced in a study of control samples from healthy donors and cancer patients. The CDR3 has 14 residues. The germline V gene encodes CDR1 LNHDA and CDR2 SQIVND (reference sequence). Deletions cut 2 bases from V and 5 bases from J, with 9 bases between. Profiled with immunoSEQ multiplex PCR; TCRdb holds only in-frame clones, not every one. The data contain 150,000 to 200,000 clones, around 92% of them seen just once; the ten biggest clones take up approximately 1.4%. This TCR derives from a woman aged 30 to 39 in good health. The chain has TRBV19 and TRBJ2-2, with a possible D match to TRBD1 (5 bases). The specimen was blood. The DNA of the CDR3 is TGTGCCAGTAGTATATCAGGGTGGACCGGGGAGCTGTTTTTT. It yields the protein CASSISGWTGELFF.